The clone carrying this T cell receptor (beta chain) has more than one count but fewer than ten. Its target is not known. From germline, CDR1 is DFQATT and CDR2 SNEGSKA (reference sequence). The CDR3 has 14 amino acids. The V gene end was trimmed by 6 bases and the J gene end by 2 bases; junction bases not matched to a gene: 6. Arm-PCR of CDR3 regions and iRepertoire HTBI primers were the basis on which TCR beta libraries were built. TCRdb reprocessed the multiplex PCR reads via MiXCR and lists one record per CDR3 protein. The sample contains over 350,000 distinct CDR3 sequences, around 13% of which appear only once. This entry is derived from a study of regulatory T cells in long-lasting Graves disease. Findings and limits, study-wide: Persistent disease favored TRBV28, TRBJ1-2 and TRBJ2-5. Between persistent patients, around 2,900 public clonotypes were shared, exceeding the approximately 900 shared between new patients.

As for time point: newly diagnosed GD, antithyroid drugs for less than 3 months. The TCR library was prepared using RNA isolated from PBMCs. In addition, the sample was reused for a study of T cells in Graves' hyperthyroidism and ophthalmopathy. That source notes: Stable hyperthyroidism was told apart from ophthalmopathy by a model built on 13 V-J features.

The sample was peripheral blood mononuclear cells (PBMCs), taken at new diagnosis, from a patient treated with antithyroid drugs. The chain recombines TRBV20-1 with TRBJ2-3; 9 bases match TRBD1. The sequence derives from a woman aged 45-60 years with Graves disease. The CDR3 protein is CSAWTGVPTDTQYF. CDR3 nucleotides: TGCAGTGCCTGGACAGGGGTCCCCACAGATACGCAGTATTTT.